These 32 T cell receptor beta chains came from one sample sequenced in a study of shared clonotypes between healthy human individuals. TCRdb's copy holds only in-frame clones and misses some; the assay was immunoSEQ multiplex PCR. Of under 600,000 clones in the sample, almost 80% were seen once. Sequencing was performed on PBMCs. The receptors stem from a woman aged 35 to 49 in good health. Some clones in this sample may be carry-over from other donors' samples.

This clone appeared a single time. This chain joins TRBV28 and TRBJ2-7, with 8 bases fitting TRBD2. Germline V gene sequence: CDR1 MDHEN, CDR2 SYDVKM. The ends lost 1 base at V and 0 bases at J; junction bases unmatched: 11. CDR3 length equals 18 residues. The CDR3 nucleotides read TGTGCCAGCAGTTTATTTCCTCTAGCGGGCCATTACTCCTACGAGCAGTACTTC. Its protein product is CASSLFPLAGHYSYEQYF. The entire variable domain, with the rest obtained from reference TRBV28 and TRBJ2-7, is as follows: DVKVTQSSRYLVKRTGEKVFLECVQDMDHENMFWYRQDPGLGLRLIYFSYDVKMKEKGDIPEGYSVSREKKERFSLILESASTNQTSMYLCASSLFPLAGHYSYEQYFGPGTRLTVT.

V gene TRBV5-6 combines with J gene TRBJ2-5; D may be TRBD1 (5 bases). With 2 bases removed from V and 9 bases from J, the gap between germline ends came to 26 bases. Germline V CDR1 and CDR2: SGHDT, YYEEEE. The length of the CDR3 is 17 residues. The CDR3 DNA reads as TGTGCCAGCAGCTTATTGGGGCCCCAGACTCCTGTGTCAGCCCAGTACTTC. Its translation: CASSLLGPQTPVSAQYF.

The genes are TRBV7-8 and TRBJ2-2, with D tentatively TRBD1 or TRBD2 (5 bases each). CDR3 length: 14 amino acids. Germline values: CDR1 SGHVS, CDR2 FQNEAQ. Trimming took 5 bases from V and 7 from J, leaving 14 bases between them. In nucleotides, the CDR3 is TGTGCCAGCAGCCCCCCGGGGCGGTTCGGGGAGCTGTTTTTT. Protein sequence: CASSPPGRFGELFF.

The J gene is TRBJ1-5, the V gene TRBV7-8, with TRBD1 as a possible D gene (5 bases). Trimming left V 5 bases short and J 4 bases short, with 15 bases between. From germline, CDR1 is SGHVS and CDR2 FQNEAQ. The CDR3 runs 15 residues. CDR3 region: CASSPWAGSNQPQHF. The CDR3 nucleotides read TGTGCCAGCAGCCCCTGGGCAGGGTCGAATCAGCCCCAGCATTTT.

The chain is built from TRBV6-6 and TRBJ1-2, with 7 bases aligning to TRBD1. This CDR3 contains 14 residues. V shed 7 bases and J 5 bases; nucleotides not matched to a gene: 10. Germline V gene lookup returns CDR1 MNHNY and CDR2 SVGAGI (reference sequence). The CDR3 DNA sequence: TGTGCCAGCACCTTGGGACAGCCCAATTATGGCTACACCTTC. This gives the protein CASTLGQPNYGYTF.

This clone was seen at least ten times. The chain has TRBV5-4 and TRBJ2-1, with 8 bases identical to TRBD1. V was pared by 0 bases and J by 8 bases, with 4 bases of the junction left unmatched. Per germline, CDR1 SGHNT and CDR2 YYREEE (reference sequence). The CDR3 covers 14 residues. CDR3 nucleotide sequence: TGTGCCAGCAGCTTGGGGACAGGGATCGATGAGCAGTTCTTC. This encodes CASSLGTGIDEQFF.

The chain recombines TRBV18 with TRBJ2-7; no reliable D call. V gave up 3 bases and J gave up 7 bases, with 22 bases separating them. This CDR3 contains 16 residues. Germline V lookup: CDR1 KGHSH, CDR2 LQKENI. The CDR3 loop reads CASSPQLDRPVGEQYF. The CDR3 DNA sequence: TGTGCCAGCTCACCGCAGTTGGACCGCCCGGTGGGGGAGCAGTACTTC.

This clone was counted a single time. CDR3 protein: CASSTQGFGEKLFF. The CDR3 DNA sequence: TGTGCCAGCAGCACACAGGGTTTCGGCGAAAAACTGTTTTTT. This chain links TRBV9 with TRBJ1-4, with TRBD1 as a possible D gene (6 bases). Trimming took 4 bases from V and 8 from J, leaving 15 bases between them. The CDR3 is made up of 14 amino acids. Germline V lookup: CDR1 SGDLS, CDR2 YYNGEE.

V is TRBV11-3 and J is TRBJ2-1, with D possibly being TRBD2 (6 bases). This CDR3 has 15 residues. Between the trimmed V and J ends, which lost 5 bases and 10 bases, there was a span of 21 bases. The germline V gene has CDR1 SGHNT and CDR2 YENEEA. CDR3 amino acids: CASSLLETSENEQFF. The DNA of the CDR3 is TGTGCCAGCAGCCTCCTGGAGACTAGTGAAAACGAGCAGTTCTTC.

The chain employs TRBV6-5 and TRBJ1-5, with a weak D call TRBD1 (6 bases). This CDR3 spans 14 amino acids. Trimming cost V 5 bases and J 5 bases, with 13 bases left between them. Germline assignment: CDR1 MNHEY and CDR2 SVGAGI. The CDR3 DNA is TGTGCCAGCAGTCCAGGACAGAGGGATCAGCCCCAGCATTTT. Amino acid sequence: CASSPGQRDQPQHF.

The chain links TRBV11-2 to TRBJ1-1, with a tentative D call TRBD1 (5 bases). Germline V gene lookup returns CDR1 SGHAT and CDR2 FQNNGV. The CDR3 covers 17 residues. V was trimmed by 6 bases and J by 4 bases, leaving 24 bases between them. The CDR3 bases are TGTGCCAGCAGTTTATTCCCAGTAACCAGGGTTAGCACTGAAGCTTTCTTT. It specifies CASSLFPVTRVSTEAFF.

V and J are TRBV4-2 and TRBJ2-3, with 9 bases aligning to TRBD2. The CDR3 contains 17 residues. CDR1 is LGHNA, CDR2 YNFKEQ, per germline. With 0 bases clipped from V and 3 bases from J, the junction kept 7 bases outside the gene matches. This CDR3 reads CASSQDGREGGTDTQYF. CDR3 nucleotide sequence: TGTGCCAGCAGCCAAGACGGGCGGGAGGGCGGAACAGATACGCAGTATTTT.

The V gene is TRBV5-5, the J gene TRBJ2-7; no clear D. The CDR3 spans 14 residues. Germline lookup yields CDR1 SGHKS and CDR2 YYEKEE (reference sequence). V was pared by 2 bases and J by 2 bases, with 11 bases between. The CDR3 DNA sequence: TGTGCCAGCAGCTTACGGACCGACCCCTACGAGCAGTACTTC. Encoded protein: CASSLRTDPYEQYF.

The gene calls are TRBV19 and TRBJ2-2, with 7 bases identical to TRBD1. This CDR3 is 13 amino acids long. The germline CDR1 and CDR2 sequences are LNHDA and SQIVND (reference sequence). V was pared by 4 bases and J by 6 bases, with 2 bases of the junction left unmatched. The CDR3 is CASSTTGAGELFF. The CDR3 DNA reads as TGTGCCAGTAGTACTACAGGGGCCGGGGAGCTGTTTTTT.

The chain uses TRBV5-1 and TRBJ1-4; the match to TRBD1 covers 8 bases. The CDR3 is made up of 15 amino acids. V dropped 4 bases and J dropped 8; count of bases not matched to a gene: 10. Germline CDR1 and CDR2: SGHRS and YFSETQ. The DNA for the CDR3 is TGCGCCAGCAGCCGCGGACAGGGAGGCCAAGAAAAACTGTTTTTT. It codes for CASSRGQGGQEKLFF. The full variable domain, its missing parts supplied by reference TRBV5-1 and TRBJ1-4, is KAGVTQTPRYLIKTRGQQVTLSCSPISGHRSVSWYQQTPGQGLQFLFEYFSETQRNKGNFPGRFSGRQFSNSRSEMNVSTLELGDSALYLCASSRGQGGQEKLFFGSGTQLSVL.

This clone appeared many times. CDR3 protein: CASSLDNVEHF. The CDR3 DNA is TGTGCCAGCAGTTTGGATAATGTGGAGCATTTT. The rearrangement links TRBV28 to TRBJ1-5; no clear D. The CDR3 loop spans 11 amino acids. Trimming took 3 bases from V and 14 from J, leaving 11 bases between them. Germline V gene lookup returns CDR1 MDHEN and CDR2 SYDVKM.

This chain uses TRBV10-2 with TRBJ2-1; 10 bases agree with TRBD2. Germline V gives CDR1 WSHSY, CDR2 SAAADI. This CDR3 has 19 residues. V gave up 2 bases and J gave up 5 bases; unmatched junction bases: 15. The CDR3 DNA sequence: TGCGCCAGCAGTGAGGCTAGCGGGAGCATTATTACCGCGGACAATGAGCAGTTCTTC. This sequence encodes CASSEASGSIITADNEQFF.

V usage is TRBV6-5 and J usage is TRBJ2-2, with TRBD2 identical over 11 bases. The CDR3 totals 15 residues. V trimming: 5 bases; J trimming: 3 bases; junction bases outside the gene matches: 2. The V gene's germline CDR1 is MNHEY and CDR2 SVGAGI. For the CDR3, the DNA is TGTGCCAGCAGTGGGACTAGCGGATACACCGGGGAGCTGTTTTTT. The encoded protein is CASSGTSGYTGELFF.

This rearrangement joins TRBV7-2 to TRBJ1-3; D uncertain. Trimming left V 3 bases short and J 0 bases short, with 9 bases between. This CDR3 contains 15 residues. Germline CDR1 SGHTA, CDR2 FQGNSA. CDR3 protein: CASSFYWGSGNTIYF. CDR3 DNA sequence: TGTGCCAGCAGCTTCTACTGGGGCTCTGGAAACACCATATATTTT. Based on the CDR3 plus reference TRBV7-2 and TRBJ1-3, the full variable domain is GAGVSQSPSNKVTEKGKDVELRCDPISGHTALYWYRQSLGQGLEFLIYFQGNSAPDKSGLPSDRFSAERTGGSVSTLTIQRTQQEDSAVYLCASSFYWGSGNTIYFGEGSWLTVV.

The chain has TRBV5-1 and TRBJ2-7; D is perhaps TRBD1 (5 bases). Trimming shortened V by 3 bases and J by 6 bases, and 16 bases separated the two germline ends. The CDR3 runs to 14 residues. The germline V gene encodes CDR1 SGHRS and CDR2 YFSETQ. CDR3 sequence (DNA): TGCGCCAGCAGCTGGTTCAGGGATTCCCGCGAGCAGTACTTC. Protein: CASSWFRDSREQYF.

The V gene is TRBV6-4, the J gene TRBJ2-2; perhaps TRBD1 as D (5 bases). There are 15 residues in the CDR3. The germline CDR1 and CDR2 sequences are MRHNA and SNTAGT. The V gene lost 2 bases and the J gene lost 5 bases, with 12 bases spanning the gap. The CDR3 DNA is TGTGCCAGCAGTGACGGGCAGGGCGGTACCGGGGAGCTGTTTTTT. This gives the protein CASSDGQGGTGELFF.

The chain has TRBV29-1 and TRBJ2-1; 7 bases are shared with TRBD2. The CDR3 has 13 residues. V dropped 6 bases and J dropped 3; count of bases not matched to a gene: 5. From germline, CDR1 is SQVTM and CDR2 ANQGSEA. The CDR3 is CSVERDYYNEQFF. CDR3 DNA sequence: TGCAGCGTCGAGCGGGATTACTACAATGAGCAGTTCTTC.

The chain joins TRBV30 to TRBJ2-5; possible D gene TRBD2, 6 bases. The CDR3 length is 13 residues. Germline lookup yields CDR1 GTSNPN and CDR2 SVGIG (reference sequence). V was cut by 0 bases and J by 5 bases, with 10 bases left in between. The CDR3 nucleotides are TGTGCCTGGAGTGTACTAGCTTTGGAGACCCAGTACTTC. Translation: CAWSVLALETQYF.

This clone was recorded only once. The chain recombines TRBV5-1 with TRBJ2-5; D remains ambiguous. The CDR3 totals 15 residues. Germline loops: CDR1 SGHRS, CDR2 YFSETQ. Trimming pared 0 bases from V and 3 bases from J, leaving 12 bases between. CDR3 residues: CASSLGARLKETQYF. The CDR3 DNA follows: TGCGCCAGCAGCTTGGGGGCTAGATTAAAAGAGACCCAGTACTTC.

The rearrangement uses TRBV28 and TRBJ2-2, with D maybe TRBD2 (5 bases). Germline V gene lookup returns CDR1 MDHEN and CDR2 SYDVKM. The germline V and J ends were trimmed by 6 bases and 5 bases, with 16 bases remaining between them. The CDR3 totals 15 residues. The DNA for the CDR3 is TGTGCCAGCAGGCCCGGAGGCGTCACGACCGGGGAGCTGTTTTTT. It translates to CASRPGGVTTGELFF. The full variable domain, in which reference TRBV28 and TRBJ2-2 provide the parts outside the CDR3, is DVKVTQSSRYLVKRTGEKVFLECVQDMDHENMFWYRQDPGLGLRLIYFSYDVKMKEKGDIPEGYSVSREKKERFSLILESASTNQTSMYLCASRPGGVTTGELFFGEGSRLTVL.

The chain carries TRBV30 and TRBJ2-5; tentatively, D is TRBD1 (6 bases). Between the trimmed V and J ends, which lost 7 bases and 1 base, there was a span of 16 bases. Per the germline V gene, CDR1 is GTSNPN and CDR2 is SVGIG (reference sequence). This CDR3 has 14 residues. CDR3 amino acids: CASDTGTTQETQYF. The CDR3, as DNA: TGTGCCTCGGATACCGGGACAACCCAAGAGACCCAGTACTTC.

This clone was seen a handful of times. The V and J genes are TRBV7-8 and TRBJ2-6; no clear D gene. Per the germline V gene, CDR1 is SGHVS and CDR2 is FQNEAQ. Trimming removed 3 bases from V and 0 bases from J, with 12 bases in between. This CDR3 spans 17 amino acids. The CDR3 DNA is TGTGCCAGCAGCTTGGGCAGTACCCTCTCTGGGGCCAACGTCCTGACTTTC. It yields the protein CASSLGSTLSGANVLTF.

The rearrangement links TRBV7-2 to TRBJ2-1; D is possibly TRBD2 (5 bases). The CDR3 has 15 residues. The germline gives CDR1 SGHTA, CDR2 FQGNSA. Trimming shortened V by 1 base and J by 4 bases, and 11 bases separated the two germline ends. The DNA for the CDR3 is TGTGCCAGCAGCTTAGTTAACGGCGGGTACAATGAGCAGTTCTTC. The encoded protein is CASSLVNGGYNEQFF.

This chain connects TRBV7-3 to TRBJ2-1; 7 bases map to TRBD2. CDR3 length equals 16 residues. V lost 1 base and J lost 6; bases outside the gene matches: 9. Germline V CDR1 and CDR2: SGHTA, FQGTGA. Written as DNA, the CDR3 is TGTGCCAGCAGCTTAATGGCCGGGACTACGCTCAATGAGCAGTTCTTC. Amino acid sequence: CASSLMAGTTLNEQFF. Using reference TRBV7-3 and TRBJ2-1 for the parts outside the CDR3, the full variable domain is GAGVSQTPSNKVTEKGKYVELRCDPISGHTALYWYRQSLGQGPEFLIYFQGTGAADDSGLPNDRFFAVRPEGSVSTLKIQRTERGDSAVYLCASSLMAGTTLNEQFFGPGTRLTVL.

On this clone itself: This probably arose from a read error, given a far larger clone one base away. The rearrangement joins TRBV19 to TRBJ2-7; D may be TRBD1 or TRBD2 (5 bases each). CDR3 length: 14 residues. V dropped 5 bases and J dropped 1 base, with 12 bases sitting between them. CDR1 is LNHDA, CDR2 SQIVND, per germline (reference sequence). CDR3 amino acids: CASSWDQTSYEQYF. Here the CDR3 DNA reads TGTGCCAGTAGTTGGGACCAAACTTCCTACGAGCAGTACTTC.

This clone was picked up one time. This chain joins TRBV9 and TRBJ2-1; TRBD1 matches at 8 bases. Germline CDR1 and CDR2: SGDLS and YYNGEE. The CDR3 is 15 amino acids. Germline trimming cut 2 bases from V and 7 bases from J; bases unmatched to any gene: 8. CDR3: CASSVETGGWNEQFF. For the CDR3, the DNA is TGTGCCAGCAGCGTTGAAACAGGGGGGTGGAATGAGCAGTTCTTC.

The V call is TRBV2, the J call TRBJ2-1; 11 bases map to TRBD2. With 6 bases clipped from V and 5 bases from J, the junction kept 3 bases outside the gene matches. The CDR3 is 14 residues long. In germline, CDR1 is SNHLY, CDR2 FYNNEI. The CDR3 loop reads CASSWGLADNEQFF. The DNA for the CDR3 is TGTGCCAGCAGCTGGGGACTAGCGGACAATGAGCAGTTCTTC.